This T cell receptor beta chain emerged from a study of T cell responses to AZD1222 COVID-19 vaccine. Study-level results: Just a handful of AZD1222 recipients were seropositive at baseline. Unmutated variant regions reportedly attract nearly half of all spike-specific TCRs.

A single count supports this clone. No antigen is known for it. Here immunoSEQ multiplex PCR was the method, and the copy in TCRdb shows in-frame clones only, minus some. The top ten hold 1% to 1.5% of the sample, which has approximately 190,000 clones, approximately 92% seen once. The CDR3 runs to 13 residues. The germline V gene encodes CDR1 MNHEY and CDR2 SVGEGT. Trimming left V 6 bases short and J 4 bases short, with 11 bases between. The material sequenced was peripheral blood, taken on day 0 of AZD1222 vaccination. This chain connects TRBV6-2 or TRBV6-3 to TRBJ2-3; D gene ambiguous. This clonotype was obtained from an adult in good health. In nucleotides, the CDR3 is TGTGCCAGCAGCTTTCTTCGTGCAGATACGCAGTATTTT. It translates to CASSFLRADTQYF.